The 32 T cell receptor beta chains below come from one sample, sequenced in a study of glioma-infiltrating T cells. TCR alpha and beta CDR3 regions were amplified from RNA using iRepertoire nested multiplex PCR. TCRdb called the multiplex PCR reads again in MiXCR, with one record for every CDR3 protein. The sample consists of around 180,000 distinct CDR3 sequences, around 40% of them appearing once. The sequenced material came from glioma tissue, nonneoplastic brain tissue, or PBMCs (not recorded which). The receptors derive from a human donor with low-grade glioma or glioblastoma, undergoing nonglioma brain surgery, or in good health (not recorded which).

Comments on this clonotype: A much larger clone lies one base from this, so it may be a read error. J is TRBJ1-2 and V is TRBV28, with TRBD1 identical over 7 bases. The germline CDR1 and CDR2 sequences are MDHEN and SYDVKM. The CDR3 runs 14 residues. J lost 10 bases, V lost 3 bases, and 11 bases had no gene match. The CDR3 spells CASSFGGGVDVYTF. Written as DNA, the CDR3 is TGTGCCAGCAGTTTCGGAGGGGGCGTCGATGTCTACACCTTC.

The table lists this clonotype with a count of one. It may be a read error: a sequence one base away is much more abundant. Because the CDR3 is missing its conserved closing phenylalanine or tryptophan, this is likely a read error. The chain links TRBV6-2 or TRBV6-3 to TRBJ2-5; D perhaps matches TRBD2 (5 bases). Per the germline V gene, CDR1 is MNHEY and CDR2 is SVGEGT. V shed 8 bases and J shed 1 base, with 11 bases lying between them. The CDR3 is made up of 13 amino acids. The CDR3 loop is CASWFSVQETQYL. The CDR3 coding sequence is TGTGCCAGCTGGTTTAGCGTCCAAGAGACCCAGTACTTA.

This clonotype has ten or more counts. J is TRBJ2-1 and V is TRBV15; 8 nucleotides agree with TRBD2. Germline assignment: CDR1 LNHNV and CDR2 YYDKDF (reference sequence). Trimming at V came to 1 base and at J to 8 bases, leaving 13 bases not matched to a gene. This CDR3 is built from 17 residues. CDR3 in amino acids: CATSRGPLAGSGDEQFF. The CDR3 DNA is TGTGCCACCAGCAGAGGCCCTTTAGCGGGATCCGGCGATGAGCAGTTCTTC. Together with reference TRBV15 and TRBJ2-1, the CDR3 gives the full variable domain: DAMVIQNPRYQVTQFGKPVTLSCSQTLNHNVMYWYQQKSSQAPKLLFHYYDKDFNNEADTPDNFQSRRPNTSFCFLDIRSPGLGDTAMYLCATSRGPLAGSGDEQFFGPGTRLTVL.

Concerning this clonotype: The CDR3 end shows no conserved phenylalanine or tryptophan, and so a read error is likely. The chain combines TRBV12-3 or TRBV12-4 with TRBJ1-4, with D unresolved. This CDR3 has 12 residues. Deletions cut 3 bases from V and 4 bases from J, with 3 bases between. The CDR3 bases are TGTGCCAGCAGTTTGCTTAATGAAAAACTGTTTATT. This translates into CASSLLNEKLFI.

Comments on this clonotype: This may come from a read error, since a much larger clone is one base off. Here the CDR3 omits its conserved ending phenylalanine or tryptophan, so a read error is the likely source. The J gene is TRBJ2-2, the V gene TRBV25-1; TRBD2 is a possible D gene (6 bases). CDR1 is MGHDK and CDR2 is SYGVNS in the germline V gene. There are 15 residues in the CDR3. V shed 2 bases and J shed 5 bases, with 12 bases lying between them. The CDR3 here is CASSEKGTVTGELFL. In DNA, the CDR3 is TGTGCCAGCAGTGAAAAAGGGACTGTAACCGGGGAGCTGTTTCTT.

In this sample, this clonotype turned up many times. The chain recombines TRBV20-1 with TRBJ2-7; D not resolved. Trimming stripped 0 bases from V and 6 bases from J, with 18 bases between. Germline V lookup: CDR1 DFQATT, CDR2 SNEGSKA (reference sequence). This CDR3 is 15 amino acids long. The CDR3 is CSARDLVGMGCEQYF. The CDR3 DNA follows: TGCAGTGCTAGAGATCTTGTGGGGATGGGCTGCGAGCAGTACTTC.

A few counts support this clonotype. Possible read error: a much larger clone is one base away. The chain couples TRBV20-1 to TRBJ2-3; no clear D. The germline V gene has CDR1 DFQATT and CDR2 SNEGSKA (reference sequence). Trimming cost V 1 base and J 0 bases, with 5 bases left between them. CDR3 size: 13 residues. Written as DNA, the CDR3 is TGCAGTGCTAGAGGGCCGAGCACAGATACGCAGTATTTT. This encodes CSARGPSTDTQYF.

Concerning this clonotype: This sequence may be a read error, since a much larger clone differs from it by one base. The chain joins TRBV25-1 to TRBJ2-5; 11 bases are a match to TRBD2. V was clipped by 3 bases and J by 6 bases; unmatched bases: 9. The germline V gene has CDR1 MGHDK and CDR2 SYGVNS. There are 16 residues in the CDR3. CDR3 region: CASSDETSGNGQTQYF. The CDR3, as DNA: TGTGCCAGCAGTGACGAGACTAGCGGGAATGGTCAGACCCAGTACTTC.

Details on this clonotype: Germline is not matched at one junction end, which may reflect a read error. The rearrangement links TRBV6-2 or TRBV6-3 to TRBJ2-7; D gene ambiguous. The CDR3 consists of 12 residues. The germline gives CDR1 MNHEY, CDR2 SVGEGT. CDR3 region: CASSYTGHEQYF. CDR3 in DNA: TGTGCCAGCAGTTATACTGGGCACGAACAGTACTTC.

This clonotype was seen more than once but under ten times. The rearrangement uses TRBV5-1 and TRBJ1-1, with unresolved D. Per germline, CDR1 SGHRS and CDR2 YFSETQ. The ends were cut back, 1 base at V and 3 bases at J, with 7 bases in the middle. CDR3 length: 13 amino acids. In DNA form, the CDR3 reads TGCGCCAGCAGCTTGCAACGGTACACTGAAGCTTTCTTT. Translating it yields CASSLQRYTEAFF.

This clonotype was detected a few times. This chain connects TRBV6-1 to TRBJ2-2; D gene uncertain. The CDR3 sequence is 16 residues long. V was cut by 6 bases and J by 0 bases, with 14 bases left in between. Germline V gene lookup returns CDR1 MNHNS and CDR2 SASEGT. The CDR3, as DNA: TGTGCCAGCAGCCGAGACGGCGGACCGAACACCGGGGAGCTGTTTTTT. It is translated as CASSRDGGPNTGELFF.

This clonotype was counted many times. This sequence joins TRBV28 and TRBJ1-2; 7 bases align to TRBD1. Germline V lookup: CDR1 MDHEN, CDR2 SYDVKM. The CDR3 spans 14 residues. Germline trimming cut 6 bases from V and 4 bases from J; bases unmatched to any gene: 8. CDR3 nucleotide sequence: TGTGCCAGCAGCTTTACAGGGGATGGCTATGGCTACACCTTC. Translation gives CASSFTGDGYGYTF.

This rearrangement joins TRBV3-1 to TRBJ2-1; D unresolved. Germline assignment: CDR1 LGHDT and CDR2 YNNKEL (reference sequence). This CDR3 is built from 16 residues. V lost 1 base, J lost 0 bases, and 10 bases lay in between. The DNA for the CDR3 is TGTGCCAGCAGCCAAGGCAGTCTAAGCTCCTACAATGAGCAGTTCTTC. This gives the protein CASSQGSLSSYNEQFF.

This clonotype was observed a single time. This may be a read error: a much more frequent sequence differs by one nucleotide. The genes are TRBV2 and TRBJ2-7; D not resolved. Trimming pared 3 bases from V and 10 bases from J, leaving 7 bases between. This CDR3 is 10 amino acids long. The V gene's germline CDR1 is SNHLY and CDR2 FYNNEI. CDR3 sequence reads: CASSDADQYF. In DNA, the CDR3 is TGTGCCAGCAGTGACGCCGACCAGTACTTC.

With respect to this clonotype: A read error may produce the germline difference seen at one junction end. V is TRBV6-1 and J is TRBJ1-1; perhaps TRBD1 as D (5 bases). This CDR3 spans 16 amino acids. Germline values: CDR1 MNHNS, CDR2 SASEGT. CDR3 amino acids: CVSRPISGRRHTEAFF. DNA of the CDR3: TGTGTCAGCAGGCCCATCTCGGGACGGAGACATACTGAAGCTTTCTTT.

The rearrangement uses TRBV3-1 and TRBJ2-1, with D possibly matching TRBD2 (6 bases). V was shortened by 5 bases and J by 10 bases, with 21 bases between the two germline ends. The CDR3 spans 15 residues. The germline gives CDR1 LGHDT, CDR2 YNNKEL (reference sequence). CDR3 sequence (DNA): TGTGCCAGCAGCTTTTTCACTGCGGGAACCTACGAGCAGTTCTTC. Its translation is CASSFFTAGTYEQFF.

A word on this clonotype: Just one base apart from a much larger clone, this may be a read error. The CDR3 DNA sequence: TGTGCCAGCAGTGAATCTGATGGATCGGGGCAAAAACTGTTTTTT. Encoded protein: CASSESDGSGQKLFF. This sequence joins TRBV25-1 and TRBJ1-4; D is perhaps TRBD1 (5 bases). The V and J ends lost 1 base and 9 bases respectively, with 15 bases between them. Germline V gene data show CDR1 as MGHDK and CDR2 as SYGVNS. The CDR3 contains 15 residues.

This clonotype was seen ten or more times. The CDR3 reads CASSLSYGTGDRNTEAFF. In DNA form, the CDR3 reads TGTGCCAGCAGTTTATCGTATGGGACAGGCGACCGGAACACTGAAGCTTTCTTT. The chain links TRBV27 to TRBJ1-1; the match to TRBD1 covers 8 bases. This CDR3 region has 18 residues. The V and J ends lost 0 bases and 1 base, in that order; junction bases with no gene match: 10. Germline V CDR1 and CDR2: MNHEY, SMNVEV (reference sequence).

The sample holds many counts of this clonotype. The gene calls are TRBV7-2 and TRBJ2-1; TRBD1 or TRBD2 may be the D gene (5 bases each). Per the germline V gene, CDR1 is SGHTA and CDR2 is FQGNSA. The CDR3 consists of 13 residues. V was trimmed by 5 bases and J by 4 bases, leaving 9 bases between them. CDR3 in amino acids: CASSTGGYNEQFF. The CDR3 DNA follows: TGTGCCAGCAGCACTGGGGGTTACAATGAGCAGTTCTTC.

Turning to this clonotype: The junction and the germline gene differ at one end; a read error may be behind it. The chain combines TRBV6-2 or TRBV6-3 with TRBJ2-4; D call uncertain. Germline CDR1 and CDR2: MNHEY and SVGEGT. CDR3 size: 16 residues. CDR3 DNA sequence: TGTGCCAGCAGACCCCTCGGACGGTTAGAGAAAAAAATTCAGTACTTC. This encodes CASRPLGRLEKKIQYF.

This clonotype has a single count. The chain carries TRBV27 and TRBJ2-1; 7 bases agree with TRBD2. The CDR3 consists of 16 residues. Germline V gene sequence: CDR1 MNHEY, CDR2 SMNVEV (reference sequence). With 5 bases clipped from V and 1 base from J, the junction kept 8 bases outside the gene matches. This chain's CDR3 is CASSQLAWPSYNEQFF. For the CDR3, the DNA is TGTGCCAGCAGTCAACTAGCGTGGCCATCCTACAATGAGCAGTTCTTC.

A note on this clonotype: With a much larger clone just one base away, this may be a read error. The chain links TRBV6-6 to TRBJ1-1, with TRBD1 matching 11 bases. J gave up 6 bases and V 9 bases, and 12 bases lay outside the gene matches. This CDR3 region has 15 residues. Germline loops: CDR1 MNHNY, CDR2 SVGAGI (reference sequence). The CDR3 nucleotides read TGTGCCAGAAGCCAAGCGGGACAGGGGGTGTCTGAAGCTTTCTTT. Its translation: CARSQAGQGVSEAFF.

This clonotype was found many times. CDR3 sequence (DNA): TGTGCCAGCACCCCGGCTCTCACTTACGCTCCCCAAGAGACCCAGTACTTC. Protein sequence: CASTPALTYAPQETQYF. This chain links TRBV28 with TRBJ2-5; no clear D. Deletions cut 7 bases from V and 1 base from J, with 22 bases between. Germline V CDR1 and CDR2: MDHEN, SYDVKM. The CDR3 runs 17 residues. Variable domain in full (rest from reference TRBV28 and TRBJ2-5): DVKVTQSSRYLVKRTGEKVFLECVQDMDHENMFWYRQDPGLGLRLIYFSYDVKMKEKGDIPEGYSVSREKKERFSLILESASTNQTSMYLCASTPALTYAPQETQYFGPGTRLLVL.

With regard to this clonotype: A much larger clonotype is one base distant, so this may be a read error. This chain uses TRBV24-1 with TRBJ2-7; TRBD1 agrees at 7 bases. This CDR3 spans 14 amino acids. Germline V gives CDR1 KGHDR, CDR2 SFDVKD. CDR3 sequence reads: CASSAGRTGVEQYF. CDR3 bases: TGTGCCAGCAGTGCGGGCCGGACAGGCGTCGAGCAGTACTTC.

The chain recombines TRBV19 with TRBJ2-1; 9 bases match TRBD2. The CDR3 is made up of 15 amino acids. CDR1 and CDR2 from the germline V gene are LNHDA and SQIVND (reference sequence). After removal of 1 base from V and 6 bases from J, the junction contained 4 bases not matched to a gene. The CDR3 DNA sequence: TGTGCCAGTAGTATAGGGACTAGCGCGAGCAATGAGCAGTTCTTC. It specifies CASSIGTSASNEQFF.

This clonotype was seen at least ten times. V usage is TRBV7-9 and J usage is TRBJ2-1; D call uncertain. The V gene lost 4 bases and the J gene lost 3 bases, with 16 bases spanning the gap. From germline, CDR1 is SEHNR and CDR2 FQNEAQ (reference sequence). The CDR3 totals 16 residues. The CDR3 protein is CASSSGGSQIYNEQFF. CDR3 in DNA: TGTGCCAGCAGCTCCGGTGGGTCACAGATCTACAATGAGCAGTTCTTC.

Notes on this clonotype: Being one base from a much bigger clone, this may be a read error. The rearrangement links TRBV20-1 to TRBJ2-1; TRBD2 aligns across 10 bases. The CDR3 runs to 14 residues. V lost 4 bases and J lost 10; bases outside the gene matches: 10. The germline V gene has CDR1 DFQATT and CDR2 SNEGSKA (reference sequence). DNA of the CDR3: TGCAGTGCTACTCCCCTAGCGGGAGCCCGCGAGCAGTTCTTC. Its translation: CSATPLAGAREQFF.

A word on this clonotype: Being one base from a much bigger clone, this may be a read error. The chain combines TRBV15 with TRBJ2-7; a weak D match, TRBD2 (5 bases). The CDR3 loop spans 13 amino acids. Per the germline V gene, CDR1 is LNHNV and CDR2 is YYDKDF (reference sequence). DNA for the CDR3: TGTGCCTCATCACTAGAGTTGTCCTACAAGCAGTACTTC. Translating it yields CASSLELSYKQYF.

Many counts were recorded for this clonotype. V gene TRBV28 combines with J gene TRBJ1-4; D is uncertain. The CDR3 spans 13 residues. V was trimmed by 1 base and J by 8 bases, leaving 8 bases between them. Germline V gene lookup returns CDR1 MDHEN and CDR2 SYDVKM. In nucleotides, the CDR3 is TGTGCCAGCAGTTTATTAGCCGGGGAAAAACTGTTTTTT. Translating gives CASSLLAGEKLFF. Combining the CDR3 with reference TRBV28 and TRBJ1-4 gives the whole variable domain DVKVTQSSRYLVKRTGEKVFLECVQDMDHENMFWYRQDPGLGLRLIYFSYDVKMKEKGDIPEGYSVSREKKERFSLILESASTNQTSMYLCASSLLAGEKLFFGSGTQLSVL.

This clonotype showed up many times. The chain employs TRBV6-1 and TRBJ2-1; no definite D call. V lost 4 bases, J lost 3 bases, and 10 bases lay in between. Germline V lookup: CDR1 MNHNS, CDR2 SASEGT. This CDR3 contains 14 residues. As DNA, the CDR3 is TGTGCCAGCAGTGGGGGTCGGAACTACAATGAGCAGTTCTTC. Protein sequence: CASSGGRNYNEQFF.

The chain couples TRBV7-3 to TRBJ2-1; weak D call: TRBD1 (6 bases). Trimming pared 2 bases from V and 8 bases from J, leaving 16 bases between. Looked up from germline, CDR1 is SGHTA and CDR2 is FQGTGA. The length of the CDR3 is 15 residues. The CDR3 region has the DNA TGTGCCAGCAGCTTAGCCCCAGGGGTGGAACATGAGCAGTTCTTC. Its protein product is CASSLAPGVEHEQFF.

The sample holds one count of this clonotype. The rearrangement joins TRBV6-6 to TRBJ2-1; D gene uncertain. This CDR3 region has 19 residues. Germline V gene lookup returns CDR1 MNHNY and CDR2 SVGAGI (reference sequence). Deletions cut 2 bases from V and 7 bases from J, with 27 bases between. This chain's CDR3 is CASSYPRLDPDLRWNEQFF. Here the CDR3 DNA reads TGTGCCAGCAGTTACCCCCGGTTAGACCCCGATCTACGGTGGAATGAGCAGTTCTTC.